These 10 T cell receptor beta chains were sequenced from one sample in a study of blood T cell repertoires in COVID-19. Assay: immunoSEQ multiplex PCR; the TCRdb copy retains only in-frame clones and omits some. The sample holds 90,000 to 150,000 clones; 75% to 80% are singletons and the top ten take roughly 8.6%. The sequenced material came from peripheral blood. Receptors originate from a human donor in a cohort sampled during active COVID-19.

The chain combines TRBV29-1 with TRBJ2-7; D unclear. Trimming removed 0 bases from V and 2 bases from J, with 5 bases in between. The CDR3 has 12 amino acids. Germline lookup yields CDR1 SQVTM and CDR2 ANQGSEA. Here the CDR3 DNA reads TGCAGCGTTGAAGATGGCCCCTACGAGCAGTACTTC. It translates to CSVEDGPYEQYF.

The chain is built from TRBV9 and TRBJ2-7, with 10 bases fitting TRBD1. The CDR3 has 15 residues. Trimming removed 3 bases from V and 5 bases from J; junction bases left unmatched: 8. CDR1 and CDR2 (germline): SGDLS, YYNGEE. The CDR3 region has the DNA TGTGCCAGCAGCGCCCAAGGACAGGGGGGTGACGAGCAGTACTTC. Translation gives CASSAQGQGGDEQYF.

The genes are TRBV7-9 and TRBJ1-2; maybe TRBD1 (6 bases). The germline V gene has CDR1 SEHNR and CDR2 FQNEAQ (reference sequence). V shed 1 base and J shed 4 bases, with 13 bases lying between them. CDR3 length: 15 amino acids. The CDR3 bases are TGTGCCAGCAGCTTAGAACAGGGTATCAGCTATGGCTACACCTTC. It encodes CASSLEQGISYGYTF.

This rearrangement joins TRBV10-3 to TRBJ2-7, with D possibly matching TRBD2 (5 bases). The germline gives CDR1 ENHRY, CDR2 SYGVKD. The V gene lost 2 bases and the J gene lost 2 bases, with 10 bases spanning the gap. CDR3 length: 14 amino acids. For the CDR3, the DNA is TGTGCCATCAGTGAGGCCGGAGGCGCCTACGAGCAGTACTTC. Encoded protein: CAISEAGGAYEQYF.

The V call is TRBV7-8, the J call TRBJ2-7, with D perhaps matching TRBD2 (7 bases). The V gene's germline CDR1 is SGHVS and CDR2 FQNEAQ. There are 15 residues in the CDR3. V dropped 1 base and J dropped 1 base, with 11 bases sitting between them. The CDR3: CASSLGGGASYEQYF. The CDR3 bases are TGTGCCAGCAGCTTAGGCGGGGGCGCATCCTACGAGCAGTACTTC. Full variable domain (rest looked up from reference TRBV7-8 and TRBJ2-7): GAGVSQSPRYKVAKRGQDVALRCDPISGHVSLFWYQQALGQGPEFLTYFQNEAQLDKSGLPSDRFFAERPEGSVSTLKIQRTQQEDSAVYLCASSLGGGASYEQYFGPGTRLTVT.

The V gene is TRBV7-9, the J gene TRBJ2-7, with 9 bases fitting TRBD1. Unmatched junction bases numbered 8, after V lost 1 base and J lost 4 bases. Germline values: CDR1 SEHNR, CDR2 FQNEAQ (reference sequence). This CDR3 contains 16 residues. The CDR3 sequence: CASSLEGQGRLYEQYF. CDR3 DNA: TGTGCCAGCAGCTTAGAAGGACAGGGGAGGTTGTACGAGCAGTACTTC.

The chain has TRBV5-5 and TRBJ2-7; 10 nucleotides match TRBD2. V was clipped by 4 bases and J by 7 bases; unmatched bases: 11. From germline, CDR1 is SGHKS and CDR2 YYEKEE (reference sequence). CDR3 length: 15 residues. As DNA, the CDR3 is TGTGCCAGCAGCCTTCTAGCGGGGGTTCCTAAAGAGCAGTACTTC. Residues: CASSLLAGVPKEQYF.

This chain uses TRBV5-1 with TRBJ1-1; D is possibly TRBD1 (5 bases). The CDR3 spans 15 residues. Between the trimmed V and J ends, which lost 3 bases and 3 bases, there was a span of 15 bases. Germline assignment: CDR1 SGHRS and CDR2 YFSETQ. CDR3 amino acids: CASSSSGRSDTEAFF. The CDR3 nucleotides are TGCGCCAGCAGCTCATCAGGGAGGTCGGACACTGAAGCTTTCTTT.

CDR3 protein: CASSIVGGGNQPQHF. In DNA, the CDR3 is TGTGCCAGTAGTATAGTTGGGGGCGGGAATCAGCCCCAGCATTTT. The rearrangement uses TRBV19 and TRBJ1-5; possible D gene TRBD1, 6 bases. The V gene lost 1 base and the J gene lost 4 bases, with 11 bases spanning the gap. CDR1 and CDR2 (germline): LNHDA, SQIVND (reference sequence). The CDR3 has 15 amino acids.

A few counts support this clone. CDR3 in amino acids: CASGLVPPEEKLFF. CDR3 DNA: TGTGCTAGTGGTTTGGTTCCACCCGAGGAAAAACTGTTTTTT. This chain joins TRBV12-5 and TRBJ1-4; D gene uncertain. V was shortened by 0 bases and J by 8 bases, with 10 bases between the two germline ends. The germline V gene encodes CDR1 LGHNT and CDR2 FRNRAP. The CDR3 length is 14 residues. The whole variable domain, remainder taken from reference TRBV12-5 and TRBJ1-4, is DARVTQTPRHKVTEMGQEVTMRCQPILGHNTVFWYRQTMMQGLELLAYFRNRAPLDDSGMPKDRFSAEMPDATLATLKIQPSEPRDSAVYFCASGLVPPEEKLFFGSGTQLSVL.